This entry describes one T cell receptor beta chain. As yet, its antigen is unknown. V lost 4 bases and J lost 4, with 19 bases in between. CDR1 and CDR2 from the germline V gene are MNHNS and SASEGT. This CDR3 contains 17 residues. Generated by immunoSEQ multiplex PCR, the TCRdb table keeps only in-frame clones and is missing some. The sample holds some 1,400,000 clones, roughly 96% seen once. A CD45RA+ naive subset and a CD45RA-negative memory subset were split from CD4+ cells. This record comes from a study of shared clonotypes between healthy human individuals. Broader study findings: Around 5% of naive CD4 clonotypes were common to a handful of donors.

Sequenced sample: naive CD4+ T cells sorted from blood. Subset denoted: CD45RA+ positively selected. The clonotype comes from a man aged 30-40 years in good health. The genes are TRBV6-1 and TRBJ2-2; either TRBD1 or TRBD2 may fit D (5 bases each). CDR3 loop: CASSALPAAGSTGELFF. The CDR3 DNA reads TGTGCCAGCAGTGCCCTCCCAGCGGCAGGGAGCACCGGGGAGCTGTTTTTT.